This T cell receptor (beta chain) was captured by sequencing in a study of T cell repertoires in cytomegalovirus infection. Notes on the study in general: The ex vivo response was dominated by HLA-C-restricted CMV-specific TCR beta clonotypes.

TCRdb reprocessed the reads with MiXCR, giving one entry per CDR3 protein. The sample gives about a million distinct CDR3 sequences, around 30% of which show up once; 11% to 15% is in the top ten. Regarding this clonotype: What it binds is unknown.

The germline gives CDR1 SGHVS, CDR2 FNYEAQ. This CDR3 comprises 15 residues. The V gene end was trimmed by 5 bases and the J gene end by 4 bases; junction bases not matched to a gene: 10. V gene TRBV7-6 combines with J gene TRBJ2-7; 8 bases are shared with TRBD1. This receptor was identified in a human donor in good health (CMV status not recorded). Some clones in this sample may be carry-over from other donors' samples. The sample in question was cultured CD8+ T cells from PBMCs, obtained from culture after CMV antigen stimulation. CDR3 sequence reads: CASSPVRQGAYEQYF. The CDR3 DNA reads TGTGCCAGCAGCCCAGTGAGGCAGGGGGCTTACGAGCAGTACTTC. Looking up the rest from reference TRBV7-6 and TRBJ2-7 gives the full variable domain: GAGVSQSPRYKVTKRGQDVALRCDPISGHVSLYWYRQALGQGPEFLTYFNYEAQQDKSGLPNDRFSAERPEGSISTLTIQRTEQRDSAMYRCASSPVRQGAYEQYFGPGTRLTVT.